Detailed here is one TCR beta chain. What it binds is not known. Template switching, a step in the protocol, added a universal primer site, and cDNA carried unique molecular identifiers. In TCRdb, the 5' RACE reads were re-called with MiXCR into one record per CDR3 protein. Here the sample spans about 900,000 distinct CDR3 sequences, 9% to 15% being singletons. CDR1 and CDR2 (germline): SGHKS, YYEKEE (reference sequence). The V end was cut by 3 bases, the J end by 8 bases, with 18 bases between. The CDR3 sequence is 15 residues long. This sample is part of a study of identical twins. Study observations and caveats: With abundant cord blood beta clonotypes, insertions were fewer; memory repertoires showed no such pattern. These conclusions were based on statistical analysis (cross-sectional, not following the same donors).

The sample also formed part of further work on yellow fever vaccine responses in identical twins.

The TCR sequence derives from a woman under 30 in good health. The sample consisted of PBMCs. V usage is TRBV5-5 and J usage is TRBJ2-1, with D tentatively TRBD1 or TRBD2 (6 bases each). The CDR3 nucleotides are TGTGCCAGCAGCTCCGGGACTGACCCAGGGGATGAGCAGTTCTTC. Translated, it gives CASSSGTDPGDEQFF.